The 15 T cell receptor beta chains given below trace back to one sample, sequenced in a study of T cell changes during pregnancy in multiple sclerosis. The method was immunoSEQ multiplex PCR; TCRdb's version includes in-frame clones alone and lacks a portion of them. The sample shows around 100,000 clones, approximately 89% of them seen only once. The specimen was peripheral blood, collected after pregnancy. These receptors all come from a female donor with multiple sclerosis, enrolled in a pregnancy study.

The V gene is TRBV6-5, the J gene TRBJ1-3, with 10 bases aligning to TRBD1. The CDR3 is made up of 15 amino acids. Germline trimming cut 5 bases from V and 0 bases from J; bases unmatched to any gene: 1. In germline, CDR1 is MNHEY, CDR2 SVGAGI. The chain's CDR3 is CASSRQGASGNTIYF. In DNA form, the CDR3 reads TGTGCCAGCAGTCGACAGGGGGCCTCTGGAAACACCATATATTTT.

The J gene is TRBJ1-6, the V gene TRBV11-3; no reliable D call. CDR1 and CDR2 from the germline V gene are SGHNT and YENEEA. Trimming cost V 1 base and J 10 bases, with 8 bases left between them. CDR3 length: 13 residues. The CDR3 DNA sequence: TGTGCCAGCAGCTTAGTCTCGGGGTCACCCCTCCACTTT. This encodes CASSLVSGSPLHF.

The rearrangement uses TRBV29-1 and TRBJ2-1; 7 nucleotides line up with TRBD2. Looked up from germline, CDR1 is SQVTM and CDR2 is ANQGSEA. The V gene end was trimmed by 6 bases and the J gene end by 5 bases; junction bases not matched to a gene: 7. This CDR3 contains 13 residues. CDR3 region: CSVGGGVHNEQFF. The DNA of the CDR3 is TGCAGCGTAGGTGGGGGGGTCCACAATGAGCAGTTCTTC.

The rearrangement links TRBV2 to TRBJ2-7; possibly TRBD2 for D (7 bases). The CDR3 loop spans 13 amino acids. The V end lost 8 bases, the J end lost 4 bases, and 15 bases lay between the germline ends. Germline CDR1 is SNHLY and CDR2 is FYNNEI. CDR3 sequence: CASSKGGGYEQYF. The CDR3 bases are TGTGCCAGCTCGAAAGGGGGGGGGTACGAGCAGTACTTC.

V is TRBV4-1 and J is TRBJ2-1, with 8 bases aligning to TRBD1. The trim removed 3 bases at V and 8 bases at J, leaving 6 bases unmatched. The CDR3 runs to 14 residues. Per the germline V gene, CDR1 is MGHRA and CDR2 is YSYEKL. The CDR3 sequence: CASSQTQGVDEQFF. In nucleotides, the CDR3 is TGCGCCAGCAGCCAGACACAGGGGGTGGATGAGCAGTTCTTC.

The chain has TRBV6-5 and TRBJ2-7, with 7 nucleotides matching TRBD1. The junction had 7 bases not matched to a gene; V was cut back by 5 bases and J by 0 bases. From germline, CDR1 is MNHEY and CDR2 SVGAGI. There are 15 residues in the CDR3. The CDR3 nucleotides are TGTGCCAGCAGTGGTTCACAGGGGTACTCCTACGAGCAGTACTTC. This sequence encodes CASSGSQGYSYEQYF.

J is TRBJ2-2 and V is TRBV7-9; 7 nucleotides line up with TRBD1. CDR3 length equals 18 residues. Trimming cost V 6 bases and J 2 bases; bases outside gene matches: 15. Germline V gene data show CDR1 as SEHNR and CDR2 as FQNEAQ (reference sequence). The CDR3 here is CASRPKAMGTVNTGELFF. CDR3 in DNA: TGTGCCAGCAGACCCAAGGCTATGGGGACAGTAAACACCGGGGAGCTGTTTTTT. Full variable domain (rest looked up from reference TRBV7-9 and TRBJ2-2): DTGVSQNPRHKITKRGQNVTFRCDPISEHNRLYWYRQTLGQGPEFLTYFQNEAQLEKSRLLSDRFSAERPKGSFSTLEIQRTEQGDSAMYLCASRPKAMGTVNTGELFFGEGSRLTVL.

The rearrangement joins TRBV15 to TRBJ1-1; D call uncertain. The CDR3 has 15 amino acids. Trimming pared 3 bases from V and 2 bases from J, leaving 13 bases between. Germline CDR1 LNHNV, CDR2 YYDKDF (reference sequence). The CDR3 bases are TGTGCCACCAGCAGCCGGGAATTAATAAACACTGAAGCTTTCTTT. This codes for CATSSRELINTEAFF.

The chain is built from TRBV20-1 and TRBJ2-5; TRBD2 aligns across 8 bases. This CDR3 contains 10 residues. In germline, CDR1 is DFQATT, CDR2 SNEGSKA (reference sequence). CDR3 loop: CSAAGGTQYF. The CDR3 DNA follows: TGCAGCGCGGCGGGGGGTACCCAGTACTTC.

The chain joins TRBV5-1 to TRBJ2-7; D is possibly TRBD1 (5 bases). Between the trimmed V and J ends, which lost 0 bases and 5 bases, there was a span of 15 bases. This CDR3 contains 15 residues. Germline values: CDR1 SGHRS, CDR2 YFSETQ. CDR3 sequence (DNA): TGCGCCAGCAGCTTGGGACAGCCTTCCGCCCACGAGCAGTACTTC. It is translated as CASSLGQPSAHEQYF.

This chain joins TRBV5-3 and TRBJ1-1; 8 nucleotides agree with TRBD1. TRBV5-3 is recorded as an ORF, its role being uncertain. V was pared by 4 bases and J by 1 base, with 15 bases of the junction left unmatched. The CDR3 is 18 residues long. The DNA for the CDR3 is TGTGCCAGAAGCCTCGAGGACAGGGACCTTCATGGGAACACTGAAGCTTTCTTT. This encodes CARSLEDRDLHGNTEAFF.

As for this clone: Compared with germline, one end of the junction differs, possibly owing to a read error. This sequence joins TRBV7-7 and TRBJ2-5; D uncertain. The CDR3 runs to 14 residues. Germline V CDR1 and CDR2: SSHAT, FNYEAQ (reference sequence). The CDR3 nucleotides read TGTGCTAGCAGCTTAGGCCCAGGTCAAGAGACCCAGTACTTC. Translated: CASSLGPGQETQYF.

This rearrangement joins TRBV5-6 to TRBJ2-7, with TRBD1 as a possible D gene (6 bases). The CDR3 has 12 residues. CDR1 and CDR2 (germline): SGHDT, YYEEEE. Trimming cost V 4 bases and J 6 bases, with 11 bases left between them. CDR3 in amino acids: CASSLPRGEQYF. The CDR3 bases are TGTGCCAGCAGCCTCCCCAGGGGCGAGCAGTACTTC.

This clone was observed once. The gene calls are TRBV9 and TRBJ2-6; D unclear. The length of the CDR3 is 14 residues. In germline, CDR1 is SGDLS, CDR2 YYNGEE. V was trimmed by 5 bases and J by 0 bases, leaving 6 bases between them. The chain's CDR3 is CASRSSSGANVLTF. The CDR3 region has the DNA TGTGCCAGCAGGAGTAGCTCTGGGGCCAACGTCCTGACTTTC.

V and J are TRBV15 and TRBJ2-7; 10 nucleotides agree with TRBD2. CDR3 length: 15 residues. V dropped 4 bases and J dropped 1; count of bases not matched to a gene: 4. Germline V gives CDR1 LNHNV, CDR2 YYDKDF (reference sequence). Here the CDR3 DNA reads TGTGCCACCAGCACCGGACTAGCGGAGTCCTACGAGCAGTACTTC. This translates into CATSTGLAESYEQYF.